These 19 T cell receptor beta chains share one sample of origin, sequenced in a study of shared clonotypes between healthy human individuals. Produced via immunoSEQ multiplex PCR; TCRdb's table is partial and in-frame only. Among 2 million to 2.5 million clones listed, around 92% were seen once. The specimen was naive CD4+ T cells from PBMCs. As for subset: CD45RA+ positively selected. The receptors shown here come from a man younger than 35 in good health. Some clones in this sample may be carry-over from other donors' samples.

CDR3 coding DNA: TGTGCCACCAGCAGAGATAGTCCTAGCGGGAGTGTTGGCAATGAGCAGTTCTTC. This translates into CATSRDSPSGSVGNEQFF. The chain combines TRBV15 with TRBJ2-1; 10 nucleotides match TRBD2. In germline, CDR1 is LNHNV, CDR2 YYDKDF (reference sequence). The CDR3 loop spans 18 amino acids. J gave up 6 bases and V 0 bases, and 11 bases lay outside the gene matches.

This clone came up a few times. The rearrangement uses TRBV4-1 and TRBJ1-5; D is possibly TRBD1 (5 bases). Per germline, CDR1 MGHRA and CDR2 YSYEKL. Trimming cost V 1 base and J 1 base, with 11 bases left between them. The CDR3 length is 16 residues. CDR3 protein: CASSQVGVLSNQPQHF. The CDR3 DNA sequence: TGCGCCAGCAGCCAAGTAGGGGTTTTAAGCAATCAGCCCCAGCATTTT.

The genes are TRBV6-1 and TRBJ1-5; 10 bases are a match to TRBD1. CDR1 is MNHNS and CDR2 is SASEGT in the germline V gene. The CDR3 runs to 17 residues. The trim removed 0 bases at V and 5 bases at J, leaving 7 bases unmatched. CDR3 in DNA: TGTGCCAGCAGTGAAGCTTTGACAGGGGGCGGCTATCAGCCCCAGCATTTT. Residues: CASSEALTGGGYQPQHF.

The chain joins TRBV6-5 to TRBJ1-5; possible D gene TRBD1, 5 bases. CDR3 size: 15 residues. The germline V and J ends were trimmed by 5 bases and 3 bases, with 14 bases remaining between them. Germline assignment: CDR1 MNHEY and CDR2 SVGAGI. Written as DNA, the CDR3 is TGTGCCAGCAGTCGACGGGACGGCTACAATCAGCCCCAGCATTTT. It specifies CASSRRDGYNQPQHF.

The chain links TRBV6-1 to TRBJ2-2; D is possibly TRBD1 (5 bases). The germline V and J ends were trimmed by 2 bases and 1 base, with 11 bases remaining between them. CDR3 length: 16 residues. Germline V gene data show CDR1 as MNHNS and CDR2 as SASEGT. CDR3 residues: CASSELRGRNTGELFF. As DNA, the CDR3 is TGTGCCAGCAGTGAACTTAGGGGAAGGAACACCGGGGAGCTGTTTTTT.

This chain connects TRBV7-8 to TRBJ1-1, with D unresolved. Germline CDR1 and CDR2: SGHVS and FQNEAQ. This CDR3 contains 16 residues. V was clipped by 5 bases and J by 3 bases, with 19 bases between them. CDR3 loop: CASSPRALSRHTEAFF. Written as DNA, the CDR3 is TGTGCCAGCAGCCCTCGGGCCCTTTCAAGGCACACTGAAGCTTTCTTT.

The chain links TRBV4-1 to TRBJ2-2; D is perhaps TRBD1 (5 bases). V lost 2 bases to trimming and J lost 9 bases, with 16 bases between them. The CDR3 is 15 amino acids. Germline V lookup: CDR1 MGHRA, CDR2 YSYEKL. The CDR3 region has the DNA TGCGCCAGCAGCCAACCCCAGGGCGGTACAAGGGAGCTGTTTTTT. This encodes CASSQPQGGTRELFF.

V and J are TRBV5-1 and TRBJ2-7; 11 bases map to TRBD1. Trimming took 4 bases from V and 1 from J; bases not matched to a gene: 4. Germline V gives CDR1 SGHRS, CDR2 YFSETQ. There are 15 residues in the CDR3. In DNA form, the CDR3 reads TGCGCCAGCAGCAGGGGACAGGGGGATTCCTACGAGCAGTACTTC. Its translation is CASSRGQGDSYEQYF.

The chain joins TRBV14 to TRBJ2-7; possibly TRBD1 or TRBD2 for D (5 bases each). V lost 0 bases to trimming and J lost 5 bases, with 14 bases between them. This CDR3 comprises 15 residues. CDR1 is SGHDN and CDR2 is FVKESK in the germline V gene. CDR3 loop: CASSQDWDPGNEQYF. The CDR3 DNA follows: TGTGCCAGCAGCCAAGATTGGGACCCTGGGAACGAGCAGTACTTC.

The chain carries TRBV5-1 and TRBJ1-3; D uncertain. This CDR3 spans 17 amino acids. Trimming removed 0 bases at V and 2 bases at J, with 15 bases between. CDR1 is SGHRS, CDR2 YFSETQ, per germline. CDR3 DNA: TGCGCCAGCAGCTTGGAACGGTTCGGGCGGGCTGGAAACACCATATATTTT. Translating it yields CASSLERFGRAGNTIYF.

The CDR3 is CASSSDVAGGNEQFF. The DNA for the CDR3 is TGCGCCAGCAGCTCGGATGTAGCGGGAGGCAATGAGCAGTTCTTC. The chain uses TRBV5-1 and TRBJ2-1, with 10 bases fitting TRBD2. The trim removed 3 bases at V and 6 bases at J, leaving 6 bases unmatched. The germline gives CDR1 SGHRS, CDR2 YFSETQ. This CDR3 has 15 residues.

The V and J genes are TRBV5-4 and TRBJ1-4; 9 nucleotides line up with TRBD1. Germline loops: CDR1 SGHNT, CDR2 YYREEE (reference sequence). The CDR3 covers 15 residues. Trimming took 0 bases from V and 6 from J; bases not matched to a gene: 3. The CDR3 reads CASSLGDRVDEKLFF. The CDR3 bases are TGTGCCAGCAGCTTGGGGGACAGGGTGGATGAAAAACTGTTTTTT.

V and J are TRBV5-1 and TRBJ2-3, with a tentative D call TRBD1 (6 bases). The CDR3 runs to 14 residues. Trimming stripped 0 bases from V and 7 bases from J, with 12 bases between. Germline V gene sequence: CDR1 SGHRS, CDR2 YFSETQ. The CDR3 protein is CASSLGDNSHTQYF. CDR3 nucleotide sequence: TGCGCCAGCAGCTTGGGGGACAACAGTCATACGCAGTATTTT.

The rearrangement links TRBV5-1 to TRBJ1-1; D perhaps matches TRBD1 (5 bases). This CDR3 has 12 amino acids. Germline V CDR1 and CDR2: SGHRS, YFSETQ. Trimming stripped 3 bases from V and 11 bases from J, with 14 bases between. The CDR3 is CASSSQGGEAFF. The CDR3 DNA reads TGCGCCAGCAGCTCGCAGGGAGGCGAGGCTTTCTTT.

Worth noting for this clone: Additional DNA sequences in this sample encode the identical CDR3. This chain joins TRBV5-1 and TRBJ2-5; D remains ambiguous. V was trimmed by 0 bases and J by 5 bases, leaving 11 bases between them. The CDR3 sequence is 14 residues long. From germline, CDR1 is SGHRS and CDR2 YFSETQ. CDR3 bases: TGCGCCAGCAGCTTGGAGGGCAGTGGGGAGACCCAGTACTTC. This codes for CASSLEGSGETQYF.

In DNA form, the CDR3 reads TGTGCCAGCAGTGCCGCGCAGAACACTGAAGCTTTCTTT. This translates into CASSAAQNTEAFF. The rearrangement links TRBV2 to TRBJ1-1; D uncertain. Germline V lookup: CDR1 SNHLY, CDR2 FYNNEI. The germline V and J ends were trimmed by 4 bases and 1 base, with 7 bases remaining between them. This CDR3 has 13 residues.

With respect to this clone: A much bigger clone sits one base away, suggesting this may be a read error. This same CDR3 is encoded by further DNA sequences in the sample. The chain recombines TRBV6-5 with TRBJ1-1; D call uncertain. Germline lookup yields CDR1 MNHEY and CDR2 SVGAGI. Trimming pared 6 bases from V and 1 base from J, leaving 3 bases between. The CDR3 length is 11 residues. The CDR3 protein is CASSSNTEAFF. The CDR3 bases are TGTGCCAGCAGCTCGAACACTGAAGCTTTCTTT.

This clone has just one count. The CDR3 DNA sequence: TGTGCCAGCAGTGTCCCCAGGCCCTCCTACGAGCAGTACTTC. Translation gives CASSVPRPSYEQYF. The chain combines TRBV28 with TRBJ2-7; D unresolved. Germline CDR1 is MDHEN and CDR2 is SYDVKM. The V and J ends lost 5 bases and 0 bases respectively, with 11 bases between them. This CDR3 comprises 14 residues.

The chain is built from TRBV6-6 and TRBJ2-7, with 7 bases aligning to TRBD1. Germline assignment: CDR1 MNHNY and CDR2 SVGAGI (reference sequence). The V gene end was trimmed by 5 bases and the J gene end by 3 bases; junction bases not matched to a gene: 7. The CDR3 runs 14 residues. CDR3: CASSKETGYYEQYF. CDR3 coding DNA: TGTGCCAGCAGTAAGGAGACAGGGTACTACGAGCAGTACTTC.